This T cell receptor beta chain comes out of a study of vaccination and CD4 T cells after COVID-19 (dated 2022 in TCRdb). Describing the broader study: Every convalescent patient had a positive nasal swab PCR test for SARS-CoV-2, with mild disease in 8 to 10 patients and severe disease in one. The cultures were stimulated with overlapping spike peptide pools from SARS-CoV-2 and from the common cold coronaviruses HCoV-NL63, HCoV-OC43 and HCoV-229E. In 10 COVID-19 convalescent patients and a handful of infection-naive healthy vaccine recipients, the spike-specific CD4+ TCR repertoire before mRNA vaccination was compared with the repertoire after mRNA vaccination. Post-COVID blood samples from convalescent patients were collected a median of around 100 days after diagnosis, with a range of 35 to 161 days. The time from the second vaccine dose to post-vaccine blood sampling had a median of roughly 72 days and ranged from about 14 to 250 days. Participants received two doses of either the Pfizer-BioNTech BNT162b2 vaccine (n=8) or the Moderna mRNA-1273 vaccine (n=2). In the convalescent cohort there were six males and four females, among whom were two Hispanic individuals, seven Caucasians, two Asians and one multiracial person. Control cultures used a CEFX viral epitope pool as positive control, an HIV-1 Nef peptide pool as negative control, or no peptide. General study outcomes and caveats: Among convalescent patients, a median about 86% of the SARS-CoV-2-reactive clones seen after vaccination appeared only after vaccination, which suggests priming specific to the vaccine. Of the vaccine-specific clones in convalescent patients, 304 of 307, or nearly all, reacted only to SARS-CoV-2 spike and did not cross-react with common cold coronaviruses. The study included relatively few convalescent patients and did not analyze early timepoints after natural infection. The median number of SARS-CoV-2-reactive clonotypes rose from 20 to 25 after infection to some 37 after vaccination, but the change was not significant.

Taken from the germline V gene, the CDR1 and CDR2 loops are MNHEY and SVGEGT. V ends up 8 bases short and J 2 bases short, with an unmatched junction base count of 18. The CDR3, cysteine through phenylalanine, is 18 amino acids long. The retained sequence is limited to the CDR3, 54 bases, with the frame set at the first base. The receptor library was made with PCR. TCR sequencing of DNA from cultured CD4+ T cells used the Oncomine TCR Beta short-read assay at the Johns Hopkins FTIC core. Genomic DNA was extracted from the cultured CD4+ T cells with the QIAamp micro DNA kit. The Oncomine TCR Beta libraries from cultured CD4+ T cells were pooled using unique dual indexes and then sequenced on an Illumina iSeq 100. As for the original processing: Non-productive sequences were removed, and CDR3s not starting with C, not ending with F or W, or shorter than 7 amino acids were discarded. The MANAFEST web application was used to identify antigen-specific clonotypes by comparing peptide-stimulated wells against reference wells and other culture wells. Positive clones required FDR below 0.05, an odds ratio above 5, and productive frequency above 0.1% in at least two of three replicate wells. Clonotypes that were significantly expanded in both SARS-CoV-2 spike wells and at least one common cold coronavirus spike condition were defined as cross-reactive. Levenshtein distances (stringdist) and unrooted phylogenetic trees (ape) in R version 3.6.1 were used to assess CDR3 homology. TCRdb redid the processing of the public reads, applying fastp at Q25 and MiXCR, and retained in-frame beta chains. Identical CDR3 proteins give one entry, which carries the most common genes and DNA. Here the V and J calls rest on TCRdb's processing, not on the authors' analysis. The sample profile shows about 15,000 distinct CDR3 sequences; around 52% of them were found once. The ten largest make up over 15% of the sample.

Of note for this clonotype: Its antigen is still unknown. No base quality information exists; no much larger clone differs at one position.

What the treatment or condition label conveys for this sample: roughly nine-day PBMC culture with coronavirus spike peptide pools or control peptides (ViraFEST assay). The study used the ViraFEST assay, which expanded antigen-specific T cells with peptide pools and then identified expanded clonotypes by TCR sequencing. The positive SARS-CoV-2 PCR tests of the convalescent patients were dated from March to December 2020, before the Alpha, Beta and Delta variants emerged in the United States. Roughly 2 million PBMCs per well were cultured in IMDM with roughly 5% human AB serum and approximately 10 IU/ml IL-2, plus 10 ug/ml peptide pools. On days 3 and 7, half of the culture medium was replaced with fresh IL-2-containing medium. After about 10 days of culture, CD4+ T cells were isolated by negative selection using the EasySep CD4+ T cell isolation kit. PBMCs were separated from whole blood using Ficoll-Paque Plus gradient centrifugation and then either used fresh or cryopreserved at -140C. Culture conditions were generally each tested in triplicate wells.

The clonotype originates from a human donor who had recovered from COVID-19. What was sequenced was CD4+ T cells from blood, cultured in vitro. The rearranged chain carries TRBV6-2 or TRBV6-3 and TRBJ2-7, with 10 bases aligning to TRBD2. The CDR3 loop reads CASGLRVGGTSETYEQYF. The nucleotide sequence reads TGTGCCAGCGGATTACGCGTCGGCGGGACTAGCGAAACCTACGAGCAGTACTTC.